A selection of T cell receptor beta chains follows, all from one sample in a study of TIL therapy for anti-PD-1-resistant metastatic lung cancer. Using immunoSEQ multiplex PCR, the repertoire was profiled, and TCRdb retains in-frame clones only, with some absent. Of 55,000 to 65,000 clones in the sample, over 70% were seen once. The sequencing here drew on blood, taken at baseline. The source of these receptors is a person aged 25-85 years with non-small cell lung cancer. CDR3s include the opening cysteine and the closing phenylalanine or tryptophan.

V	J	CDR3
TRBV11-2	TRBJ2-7	CASSHAAEQYF
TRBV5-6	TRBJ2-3	CASSLEGITDTQYF
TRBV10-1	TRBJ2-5	CASSETRGETQYF
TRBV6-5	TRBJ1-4	CASRRGEVSEKLFF
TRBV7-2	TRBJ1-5	CASSSQGYQPQHF
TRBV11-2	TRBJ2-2	CASSFSGITGELFF
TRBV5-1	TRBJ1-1	CASSLGLMVVNTEAFF
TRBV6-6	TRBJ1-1	CASSYRSLNTEAFF
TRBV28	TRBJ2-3	CASSLGLAGGDTQYF
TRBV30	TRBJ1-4	CAWSVRGNNEKLFF
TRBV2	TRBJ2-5	CASRDRGGGETQYF
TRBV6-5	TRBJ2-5	CASRRDRGKGETQYF
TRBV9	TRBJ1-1	CASSVNSNTEAFF
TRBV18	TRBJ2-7	CASSPVTGYEQYF
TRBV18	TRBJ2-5	CASSPAAEGETQYF
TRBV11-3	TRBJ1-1	CASSYSPQGYTEAFF
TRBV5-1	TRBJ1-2	CASSRDSFGHGYTF